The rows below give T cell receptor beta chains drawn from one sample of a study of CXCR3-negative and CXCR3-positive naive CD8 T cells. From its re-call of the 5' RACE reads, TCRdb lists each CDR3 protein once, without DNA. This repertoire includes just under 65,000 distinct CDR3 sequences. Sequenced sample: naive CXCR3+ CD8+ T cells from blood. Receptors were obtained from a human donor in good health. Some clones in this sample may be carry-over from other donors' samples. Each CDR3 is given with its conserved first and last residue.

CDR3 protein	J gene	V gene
CASSYRDRGTEAFF	TRBJ1-1	TRBV12-3/TRBV12-4
CASSPRAGAGNTIYF	TRBJ1-3	TRBV4-1
CASGLTVPGELFF	TRBJ2-2	TRBV12-5
CSARNTVDVVYEQYF	TRBJ2-7	TRBV20-1
CSARDPGTGEYPGTSAYNEQFF	TRBJ2-1	TRBV20-1
CASSLFLPPKEAFF	TRBJ1-1	TRBV6-5
CASSHLGPSTDTQYF	TRBJ2-3	TRBV14
CASSSARGLLPTTNEKLFF	TRBJ1-4	TRBV7-9
CASSQVYRDYEQYF	TRBJ2-7	TRBV14
CSARGGWDYEQYF	TRBJ2-7	TRBV20-1
CSGGTGNNEQFF	TRBJ2-1	TRBV29-1
CASSNGENEKLFF	TRBJ1-4	TRBV7-9
CASSYLGTSGGTTDTQYF	TRBJ2-3	TRBV6-2/TRBV6-3
CSVYESRDNEQFF	TRBJ2-1	TRBV29-1
CASSEAIFFYGYTF	TRBJ1-2	TRBV6-1
CSARGRRDRLENEQFF	TRBJ2-1	TRBV20-1
CSVEDLGGDYNEQFF	TRBJ2-1	TRBV29-1
CASRQSGTGVHEQFF	TRBJ2-1	TRBV7-3
CASSLDRDPTDNEQFF	TRBJ2-1	TRBV7-8
CAISEAGEETQYF	TRBJ2-5	TRBV10-3
CASSERGGADTQYF	TRBJ2-3	TRBV2
CASSLTSGGVDTQYF	TRBJ2-3	TRBV12-3/TRBV12-4
CASSPREGDSYGYTF	TRBJ1-2	TRBV4-1
CASSWDTNTEAFF	TRBJ1-1	TRBV27
CASSQSGHPSYEQYF	TRBJ2-7	TRBV4-3
CASSNGQIVDHGYTF	TRBJ1-2	TRBV7-9
CASSAPSYEQYF	TRBJ2-7	TRBV7-9
CASSSRQLSDGYTF	TRBJ1-2	TRBV7-9
CSVEAQTGTYEQYF	TRBJ2-7	TRBV29-1
CASSFVAEGNQPQHF	TRBJ1-5	TRBV7-2
CASTPGTEYNEQFF	TRBJ2-1	TRBV6-5
CASSPDLDRRIETQYF	TRBJ2-5	TRBV5-1
CASSYPGGYEQFF	TRBJ2-1	TRBV6-6
CASSLPTGTYGYTF	TRBJ1-2	TRBV7-9
CASSGVGGLPPGQETQYF	TRBJ2-5	TRBV10-1
CASSLGQDNEQFF	TRBJ2-1	TRBV5-1
CASSMGQGYQETQYF	TRBJ2-5	TRBV5-1
CASSPGLTPITDTQYF	TRBJ2-3	TRBV7-9
CSVAGVLASYNEQFF	TRBJ2-1	TRBV29-1
CASSPRTGNQETQYF	TRBJ2-5	TRBV28
CSARDAGGPLPLTDTQYF	TRBJ2-3	TRBV20-1
CASSEFGTGESRLFF	TRBJ1-4	TRBV25-1
CASSFLGGPGDTQYF	TRBJ2-3	TRBV12-3/TRBV12-4
CSATPRGWSSYEQYF	TRBJ2-7	TRBV20-1
CATSRVKDSTDTQYF	TRBJ2-3	TRBV15
CASSYEQSNEKLFF	TRBJ1-4	TRBV6-5
CSVESPGTAEYEQYF	TRBJ2-7	TRBV29-1
CASSQARGSEAFF	TRBJ1-1	TRBV4-1
CASRPRTDNSQYF	TRBJ2-7	TRBV6-1
CSVLSGPQGDYEQYF	TRBJ2-7	TRBV29-1
CASSSDTTWGADGELFF	TRBJ2-2	TRBV5-1